This TCR beta chain was sequenced during a study of PD-1 blockade in classical Hodgkin lymphoma. The CDR3 runs to 12 residues. Germline lookup yields CDR1 SNHLY and CDR2 FYNNEI. Trimming pared 5 bases from V and 9 bases from J, leaving 11 bases between. Time point described: newly diagnosed, previously untreated cHL patient sample. Magnetic negative selection served to purify CD4+ T cells out of PBMCs that had been thawed. Serving as comparison were PBMCs from newly diagnosed, untreated classical Hodgkin lymphoma, which were sequenced alongside the relapsed/refractory trial patients. Study-level points and caveats: According to reports, newly diagnosed patients had lower baseline TCR diversity than healthy donors, and relapsed/refractory patients had lower baseline TCR diversity still.

As to this clone: Its antigen is undetermined.

The assay was immunoSEQ multiplex PCR, and TCRdb's table has in-frame clones only and misses some. The table lists 20,000 to 25,000 clones, more than 90% of them singletons. The chain links TRBV2 to TRBJ2-1; D unresolved. The specimen sequenced was CD4+ T cells from blood. The receptor was isolated from a human donor with classical Hodgkin lymphoma. As DNA, the CDR3 is TGTGCCAGCAGTCTTAGCATCGGTGAGCAGTTCTTC. Its translation is CASSLSIGEQFF.